Sequencing of this T cell receptor beta chain was carried out in a study of identical twins. Study results and limitations: In monozygotic twins, models underestimated the sharing of out-of-frame TCR alpha.

A universal primer site came from template switching; cDNA carried unique molecular identifiers. TCRdb re-analysed the 5' RACE reads in MiXCR, keeping a single row per CDR3 protein. The data hold 1.5 million to 2 million distinct CDR3 sequences, with under 35% observed a single time. Trimming shortened V by 3 bases and J by 2 bases, and 13 bases separated the two germline ends. Germline CDR1 and CDR2: MDHEN and SYDVKM. This CDR3 comprises 15 residues. A remark on this clonotype: The antigen is undetermined.

The specimen was cord blood. The chain recombines TRBV28 with TRBJ2-5, with D hard to call. This sequence was found in a newborn girl in good health. In DNA form, the CDR3 reads TGTGCCAGCAGTTTGTTGAGTCGGGTACAAGAGACCCAGTACTTC. Encoded protein: CASSLLSRVQETQYF.